What follows is one T cell receptor (beta chain) and its context. This clonotype was found many times. Its recognized antigen is unknown. No much larger clone is present one base from it, and per-base qualities are unavailable. For repertoire sequencing, the TCR beta CDR3 regions were amplified from RNA transcripts. The first round was an RT-PCR using HTBI primers with the Qiagen OneStep RT-PCR kit, and this first round was followed by a second-round multiplex PCR, then size selection and purification. Libraries were sequenced on an Illumina HiSeq2000 using paired-end 100 bp reads. In the original analysis: Reads were processed with SOAPnuke, discarding reads with adapters, uncalled bases, mean Phred below 15, or no exact constant-primer or identifier match. COPE v1.2.5 was used to merge high-quality paired reads. Unique nucleotide sequences were defined as clonotypes and aligned to IMGT TRB V, D and J references using MiTCR v1.1. The analysis was limited to V-J combinations with a frequency above 0.0001, which together covered approximately 99% of the repertoires. A TCR clonal expansion and chaos score per V-J combination was defined as the ratio of F50 clonal expansion to chaos observed in the TCRdist matrix. Features were reduced by Welch's t-statistics and random forest to over 10 V-J combinations, which fed a naive Bayes classifier. Thyroid-blood repertoire similarity was quantified with the Morisita-Horn index. TCRdb redid the processing of the public reads, applying fastp at Q25 and MiXCR, and retained in-frame beta chains. Rows matching on CDR3 protein sequence are summarized as one entry with the most common DNA and genes. The V and J calls here are based on TCRdb, not the publication. This sample lists about 380,000 distinct CDR3 sequences; 15% were detected once. The leading ten clones occupy 5.5% to 7% of the sample.

Taken from cysteine to phenylalanine, the CDR3 has 17 residues. Only CDR3 DNA is held: 51 bases, read in frame from base 1. V loses 6 bases, J loses 0 bases, and the germline ends lie 18 bases apart. Looking up the germline V gene (reference sequence) yields CDR1 DFQATT and CDR2 SNEGSKA. These data are taken from a study of Graves' ophthalmopathy and Graves' hyperthyroidism (dated by TCRdb to between 2017 and 2018). About the study as a whole: Peripheral blood was collected at initial diagnosis, prior to any treatment. To tell Graves' ophthalmopathy apart from Graves' hyperthyroidism, and to predict which patients would progress to ophthalmopathy, the study relied on TCR beta repertoire signatures. In total, 135 blood samples were TCR-sequenced: 40 to 45 ophthalmopathy, 80 or so hyperthyroidism and about 17 hyperthyroidism-to-ophthalmopathy patients. To explore V-J signatures that separate ophthalmopathy from hyperthyroidism, a discovery set of 100 patients was enrolled, consisting of fewer than 45 with ophthalmopathy and 57 with stable hyperthyroidism. For independent validation, a separate cohort was made up of 18 to 20 hyperthyroidism patients plus 17 patients who later progressed from hyperthyroidism to ophthalmopathy. In roughly 6 hyperthyroidism patients, T-cell repertoires of thyroid tissue and blood were compared. Following sampling, methimazole starting at 30 mg daily was administered to hyperthyroidism patients, and high-dose intravenous methylprednisolone was administered to ophthalmopathy patients. For training and testing, the 100 or so patients in the discovery cohort were randomly divided in a 7:3 ratio. Overall study results and their limits: Sample size was not predetermined statistically, and investigators were not blinded to group allocation. In validation, the model predicted ophthalmopathy progression with 55% to 71% sensitivity and roughly 72% specificity; roughly 11 predicted patients were CT-confirmed with GO in a median of approximately 6.2 months. In cross-validation, the 13-signature model distinguished ophthalmopathy from stable hyperthyroidism with roughly 90% sensitivity and 81% to 83% specificity, and in the test set the corresponding values were roughly 78% and 74%. Most expanded thyroid clonotypes with frequency above 0.001 were also detected in blood, suggesting blood repertoires may reflect the thyroid immune response.

Hyperthyroidism was defined as stable when no progression to ophthalmopathy occurred within 18 months of follow-up. Hyperthyroidism patients were newly diagnosed, were aged 18 to 65 years, and had a disease duration under 2 months. Patients with other autoimmune diseases, uncontrolled infections, pregnancy or lactation were excluded. Diagnosis relied on clinical symptoms, serum thyroxine, TRAb, thyroid ultrasound and orbital computed tomography. Ficoll-Paque density gradient centrifugation was used to isolate PBMCs from about 9 ml of fresh peripheral blood. Total RNA was extracted using Trizol reagent, and RNA quality was checked on an Agilent 2100 Bioanalyzer.

The receptor was derived from a woman between 18 and 29 years old with stable Graves' hyperthyroidism. Donor details come from another sample of the same person, matched by shared clones. Sequencing was performed on peripheral blood. The rearrangement joined TRBV20-1 to TRBJ2-6, with the D segment identity uncertain. The DNA sequence is given as TGCAGTGCCCGAGGCCTGGGCCCTATCTCTGGGGCCAACGTCCTGACTTTC. The translation is CSARGLGPISGANVLTF.